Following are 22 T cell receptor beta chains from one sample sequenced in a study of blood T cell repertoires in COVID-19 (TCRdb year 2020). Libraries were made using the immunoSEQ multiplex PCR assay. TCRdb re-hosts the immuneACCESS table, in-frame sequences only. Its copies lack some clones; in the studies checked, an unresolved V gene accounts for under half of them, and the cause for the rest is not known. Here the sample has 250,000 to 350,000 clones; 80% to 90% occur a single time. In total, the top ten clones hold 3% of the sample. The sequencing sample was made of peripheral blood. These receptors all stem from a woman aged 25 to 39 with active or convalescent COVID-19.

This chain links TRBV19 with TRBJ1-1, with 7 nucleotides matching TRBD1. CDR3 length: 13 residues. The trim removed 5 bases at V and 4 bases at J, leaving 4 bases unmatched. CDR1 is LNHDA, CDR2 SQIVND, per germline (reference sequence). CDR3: CASSLSGGTEAFF. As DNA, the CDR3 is TGTGCCAGTAGTCTTTCAGGGGGCACTGAAGCTTTCTTT. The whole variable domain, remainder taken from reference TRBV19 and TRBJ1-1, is DGGITQSPKYLFRKEGQNVTLSCEQNLNHDAMYWYRQDPGQGLRLIYYSQIVNDFQKGDIAEGYSVSREKKESFPLTVTSAQKNPTAFYLCASSLSGGTEAFFGQGTRLTVV.

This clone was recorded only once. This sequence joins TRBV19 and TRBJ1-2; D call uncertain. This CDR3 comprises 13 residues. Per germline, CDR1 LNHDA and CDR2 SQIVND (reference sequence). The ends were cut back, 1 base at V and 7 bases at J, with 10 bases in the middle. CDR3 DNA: TGTGCCAGTAGTATAGCGGTAGGAGGTGGCTACACCTTC. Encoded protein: CASSIAVGGGYTF.

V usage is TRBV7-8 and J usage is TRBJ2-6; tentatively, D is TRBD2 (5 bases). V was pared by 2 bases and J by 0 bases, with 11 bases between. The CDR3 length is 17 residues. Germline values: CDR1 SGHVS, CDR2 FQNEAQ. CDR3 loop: CASSLFTGSSGANVLTF. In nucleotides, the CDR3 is TGTGCCAGCAGCTTATTTACGGGGAGCTCTGGGGCCAACGTCCTGACTTTC.

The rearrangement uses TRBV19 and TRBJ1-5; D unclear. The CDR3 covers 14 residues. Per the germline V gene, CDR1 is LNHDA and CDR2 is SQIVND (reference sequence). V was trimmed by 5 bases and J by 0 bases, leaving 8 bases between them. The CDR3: CASSEQNSNQPQHF. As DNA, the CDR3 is TGTGCCAGTAGTGAACAGAATAGCAATCAGCCCCAGCATTTT.

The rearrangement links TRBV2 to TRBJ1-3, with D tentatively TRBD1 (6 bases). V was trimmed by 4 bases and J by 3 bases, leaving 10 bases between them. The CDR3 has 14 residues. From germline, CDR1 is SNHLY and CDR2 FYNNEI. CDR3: CASSVNRDGNTIYF. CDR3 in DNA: TGTGCCAGCAGTGTGAACAGGGATGGAAACACCATATATTTT.

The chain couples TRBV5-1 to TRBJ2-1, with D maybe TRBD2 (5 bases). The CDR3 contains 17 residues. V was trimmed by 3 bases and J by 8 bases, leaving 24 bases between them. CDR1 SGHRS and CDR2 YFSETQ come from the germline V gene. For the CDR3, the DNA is TGCGCCAGCAGCTGGGCATTAGCCGGGGTCCTTAGGGATGAGCAGTTCTTC. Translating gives CASSWALAGVLRDEQFF.

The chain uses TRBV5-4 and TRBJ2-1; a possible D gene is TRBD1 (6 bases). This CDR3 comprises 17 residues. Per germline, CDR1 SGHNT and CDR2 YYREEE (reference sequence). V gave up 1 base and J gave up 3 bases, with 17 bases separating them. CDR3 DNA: TGTGCCAGCAGCTTGCTCGCAGGGGCCGCTCTCTACAATGAGCAGTTCTTC. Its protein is CASSLLAGAALYNEQFF.

CDR3 DNA: TGTGCCAGCAGTGAGAGGCGGGGGGGCAATGAGCAGTTCTTC. This sequence encodes CASSERRGGNEQFF. The rearrangement uses TRBV2 and TRBJ2-1; the match to TRBD2 covers 9 bases. Germline CDR1 and CDR2: SNHLY and FYNNEI. V trimming: 3 bases; J trimming: 6 bases; junction bases outside the gene matches: 3. This CDR3 has 14 amino acids.

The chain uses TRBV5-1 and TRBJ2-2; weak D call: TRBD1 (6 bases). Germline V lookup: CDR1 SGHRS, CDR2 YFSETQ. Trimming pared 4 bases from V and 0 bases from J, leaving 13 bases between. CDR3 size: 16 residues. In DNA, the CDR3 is TGCGCCAGCAGCACAACCGGGACAACGAACACCGGGGAGCTGTTTTTT. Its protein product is CASSTTGTTNTGELFF.

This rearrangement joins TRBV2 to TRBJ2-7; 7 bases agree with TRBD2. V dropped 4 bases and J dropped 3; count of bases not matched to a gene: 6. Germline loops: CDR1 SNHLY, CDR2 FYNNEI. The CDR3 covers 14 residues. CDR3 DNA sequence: TGTGCCAGCAGTGTTGCGACTAGCAACTACGAGCAGTACTTC. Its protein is CASSVATSNYEQYF.

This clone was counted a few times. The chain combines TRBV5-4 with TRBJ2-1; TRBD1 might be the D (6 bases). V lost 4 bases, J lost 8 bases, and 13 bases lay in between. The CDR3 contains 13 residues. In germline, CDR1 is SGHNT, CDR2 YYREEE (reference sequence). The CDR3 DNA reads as TGTGCCAGCAGCGGGGGTCAGGGGTATGAGCAGTTCTTC. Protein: CASSGGQGYEQFF. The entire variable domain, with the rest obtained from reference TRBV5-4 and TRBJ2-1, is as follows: ETGVTQSPTHLIKTRGQQVTLRCSSQSGHNTVSWYQQALGQGPQFIFQYYREEENGRGNFPPRFSGLQFPNYSSELNVNALELDDSALYLCASSGGQGYEQFFGPGTRLTVL.

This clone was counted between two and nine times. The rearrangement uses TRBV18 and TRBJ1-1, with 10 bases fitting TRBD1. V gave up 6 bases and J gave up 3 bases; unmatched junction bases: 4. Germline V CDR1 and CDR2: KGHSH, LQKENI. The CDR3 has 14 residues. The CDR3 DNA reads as TGTGCCAGCTCGACAGGGGGCCCTGACACTGAAGCTTTCTTT. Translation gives CASSTGGPDTEAFF.

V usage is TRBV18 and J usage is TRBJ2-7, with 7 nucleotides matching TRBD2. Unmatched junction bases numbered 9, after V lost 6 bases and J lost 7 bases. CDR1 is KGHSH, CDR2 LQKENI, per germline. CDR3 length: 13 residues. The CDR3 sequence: CASSELSGGEQYF. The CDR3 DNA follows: TGTGCCAGCTCTGAGTTGTCCGGGGGGGAGCAGTACTTC.

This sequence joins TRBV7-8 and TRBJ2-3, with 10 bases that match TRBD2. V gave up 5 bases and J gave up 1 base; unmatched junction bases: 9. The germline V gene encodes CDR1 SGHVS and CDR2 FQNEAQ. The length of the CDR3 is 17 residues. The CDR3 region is CASSPRRLAGGTDTQYF. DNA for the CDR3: TGTGCCAGCAGCCCCCGGCGACTAGCGGGCGGCACAGATACGCAGTATTTT. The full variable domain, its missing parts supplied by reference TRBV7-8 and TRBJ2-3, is GAGVSQSPRYKVAKRGQDVALRCDPISGHVSLFWYQQALGQGPEFLTYFQNEAQLDKSGLPSDRFFAERPEGSVSTLKIQRTQQEDSAVYLCASSPRRLAGGTDTQYFGPGTRLTVL.

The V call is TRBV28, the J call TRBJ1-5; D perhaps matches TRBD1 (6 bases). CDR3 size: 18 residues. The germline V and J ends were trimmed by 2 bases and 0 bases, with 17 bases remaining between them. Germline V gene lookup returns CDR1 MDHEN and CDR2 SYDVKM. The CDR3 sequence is CASSLQGGGTYSNQPQHF. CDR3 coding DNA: TGTGCCAGCAGTTTACAGGGAGGGGGTACCTATAGCAATCAGCCCCAGCATTTT. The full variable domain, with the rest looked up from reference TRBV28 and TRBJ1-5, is DVKVTQSSRYLVKRTGEKVFLECVQDMDHENMFWYRQDPGLGLRLIYFSYDVKMKEKGDIPEGYSVSREKKERFSLILESASTNQTSMYLCASSLQGGGTYSNQPQHFGDGTRLSIL.

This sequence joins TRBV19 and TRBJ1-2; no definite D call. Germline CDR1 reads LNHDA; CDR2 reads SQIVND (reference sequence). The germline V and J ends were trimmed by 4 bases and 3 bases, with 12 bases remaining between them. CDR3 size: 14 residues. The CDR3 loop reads CASSTLKRDYGYTF. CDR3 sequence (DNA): TGTGCCAGTAGTACCTTAAAACGGGACTATGGCTACACCTTC.

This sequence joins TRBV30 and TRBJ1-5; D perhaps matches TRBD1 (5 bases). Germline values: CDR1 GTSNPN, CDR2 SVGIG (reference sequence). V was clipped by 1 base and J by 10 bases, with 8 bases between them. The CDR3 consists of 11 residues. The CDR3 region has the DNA TGTGCCTGGAGTGCAAGGGGACCCCAGCATTTT. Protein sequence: CAWSARGPQHF.

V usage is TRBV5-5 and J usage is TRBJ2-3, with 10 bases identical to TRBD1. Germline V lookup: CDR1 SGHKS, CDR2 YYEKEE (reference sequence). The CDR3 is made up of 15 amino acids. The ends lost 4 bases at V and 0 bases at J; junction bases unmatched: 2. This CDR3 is CASSRGQGSTDTQYF. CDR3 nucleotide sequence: TGTGCCAGCAGCAGGGGACAGGGGAGCACAGATACGCAGTATTTT.

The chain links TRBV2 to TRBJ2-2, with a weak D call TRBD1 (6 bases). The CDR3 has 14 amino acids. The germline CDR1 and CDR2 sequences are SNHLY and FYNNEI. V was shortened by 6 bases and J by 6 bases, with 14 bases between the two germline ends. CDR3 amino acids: CASSFKQGSGELFF. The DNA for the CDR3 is TGTGCCAGCAGCTTTAAACAGGGTTCCGGGGAGCTGTTTTTT.

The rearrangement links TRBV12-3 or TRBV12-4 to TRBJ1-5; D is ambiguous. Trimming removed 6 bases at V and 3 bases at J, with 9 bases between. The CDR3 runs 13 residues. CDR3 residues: CASSAGVNQPQHF. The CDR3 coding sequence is TGTGCCAGCAGCGCCGGGGTCAATCAGCCCCAGCATTTT.

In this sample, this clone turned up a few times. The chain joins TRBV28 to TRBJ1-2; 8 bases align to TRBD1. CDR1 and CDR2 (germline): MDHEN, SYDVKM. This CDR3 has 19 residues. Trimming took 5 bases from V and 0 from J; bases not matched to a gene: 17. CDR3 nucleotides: TGTGCCAGCAGTCAAATACCCGGGACAGGTCTATATGCTAACTATGGCTACACCTTC. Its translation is CASSQIPGTGLYANYGYTF.

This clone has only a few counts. The CDR3 loop is CASSRGRETQYF. The CDR3 region has the DNA TGTGCCAGCAGCAGAGGTCGGGAGACCCAGTACTTC. This chain connects TRBV6-5 to TRBJ2-5; D is ambiguous. There are 12 residues in the CDR3. Trimming cost V 6 bases and J 5 bases, with 10 bases left between them. Per the germline V gene, CDR1 is MNHEY and CDR2 is SVGAGI.